Listed here are 18 T cell receptor beta chains from one sample, sequenced in a study of cytomegalovirus exposure and HLA in healthy donors. The PCR made use of 60 Vbeta and 13 Jbeta primers. Profiled with immunoSEQ multiplex PCR; TCRdb holds only in-frame clones, not every one. The sample shows some 90,000 clones, around 81% of them seen only once. Sequencing was done on a sample of PBMCs. The receptors were gathered from a man aged 25 to 40 in good health and CMV-seronegative.

The gene calls are TRBV7-9 and TRBJ2-1, with 11 bases fitting TRBD2. Trimming removed 5 bases from V and 10 bases from J; junction bases left unmatched: 16. The germline gives CDR1 SEHNR, CDR2 FQNEAQ (reference sequence). This CDR3 is 17 amino acids long. The CDR3 loop is CASSPAGTSGKMIEQFF. In DNA form, the CDR3 reads TGTGCCAGCAGCCCGGCCGGGACTAGCGGTAAAATGATCGAGCAGTTCTTC. Full variable domain (missing parts from reference TRBV7-9 and TRBJ2-1): DTGVSQNPRHKITKRGQNVTFRCDPISEHNRLYWYRQTLGQGPEFLTYFQNEAQLEKSRLLSDRFSAERPKGSFSTLEIQRTEQGDSAMYLCASSPAGTSGKMIEQFFGPGTRLTVL.

The rearrangement links TRBV6-4 to TRBJ2-3, with D tentatively TRBD2 (6 bases). Between the trimmed V and J ends, which lost 0 bases and 2 bases, there was a span of 9 bases. CDR3 length equals 15 residues. Germline V CDR1 and CDR2: MRHNA, SNTAGT. CDR3 nucleotide sequence: TGTGCCAGCAGTGACTCGGAGGGCCCCACAGATACGCAGTATTTT. Its translation: CASSDSEGPTDTQYF.

Only one count was recorded for this clone. The V gene is TRBV5-4, the J gene TRBJ2-5; D remains ambiguous. Germline-derived CDR1 and CDR2 are SGHNT and YYREEE (reference sequence). This CDR3 is built from 14 residues. The ends were cut back, 4 bases at V and 3 bases at J, with 13 bases in the middle. In DNA form, the CDR3 reads TGTGCCAGCAGCCAGAACCCCAGCGAAGAGACCCAGTACTTC. Residues: CASSQNPSEETQYF.

V usage is TRBV15 and J usage is TRBJ2-1, with 9 bases identical to TRBD2. J lost 7 bases, V lost 1 base, and 17 bases had no gene match. Germline CDR1 reads LNHNV; CDR2 reads YYDKDF (reference sequence). The CDR3 loop spans 19 amino acids. CDR3 sequence: CATSRVLAGREGLRNEQFF. In DNA form, the CDR3 reads TGTGCCACCAGCAGAGTCTTAGCGGGGCGGGAGGGCCTTAGAAATGAGCAGTTCTTC.

The chain joins TRBV5-1 to TRBJ2-5; 10 positions match TRBD2. V lost 1 base and J lost 1; bases outside the gene matches: 1. Germline V gene data show CDR1 as SGHRS and CDR2 as YFSETQ. The CDR3 has 15 amino acids. Written as DNA, the CDR3 is TGCGCCAGCAGCTTGTCTAGCGGGAGCCAAGAGACCCAGTACTTC. This sequence encodes CASSLSSGSQETQYF.

This sequence joins TRBV5-1 and TRBJ1-4; the D gene is possibly TRBD1 (5 bases). The germline V and J ends were trimmed by 7 bases and 1 base, with 20 bases remaining between them. Germline V CDR1 and CDR2: SGHRS, YFSETQ. CDR3 size: 17 residues. CDR3 coding DNA: TGCGCCAGCTGCCCGGGACTACCAAGGGTAACTAATGAAAAACTGTTTTTT. This sequence encodes CASCPGLPRVTNEKLFF.

This clone was seen just once. The rearrangement joins TRBV5-1 to TRBJ1-1, with TRBD1 as a possible D gene (6 bases). Germline V gene sequence: CDR1 SGHRS, CDR2 YFSETQ. The length of the CDR3 is 14 residues. V shed 6 bases and J shed 2 bases, with 14 bases lying between them. The CDR3 sequence: CASTPRGGNTEAFF. Written as DNA, the CDR3 is TGCGCCAGCACCCCTAGGGGGGGAAACACTGAAGCTTTCTTT.

The J gene is TRBJ1-5, the V gene TRBV27, with D uncertain. CDR3 length: 13 amino acids. Germline CDR1 reads MNHEY; CDR2 reads SMNVEV (reference sequence). V was pared by 6 bases and J by 6 bases, with 12 bases between. CDR3 DNA: TGTGCCAGCAGCTCCCGGGCGGGTCAGCCCCAGCATTTT. Encoded protein: CASSSRAGQPQHF.

The J gene is TRBJ1-4, the V gene TRBV7-9; 8 bases agree with TRBD1. The CDR3 consists of 14 residues. J gave up 6 bases and V 6 bases, and 6 bases lay outside the gene matches. Germline CDR1 is SEHNR and CDR2 is FQNEAQ (reference sequence). The CDR3 protein is CASRPTGGDEKLFF. The CDR3 DNA follows: TGTGCCAGCAGACCCACAGGGGGTGATGAAAAACTGTTTTTT.

V and J are TRBV27 and TRBJ2-7; 7 bases are a match to TRBD1. The CDR3 is 15 amino acids. The germline gives CDR1 MNHEY, CDR2 SMNVEV (reference sequence). The J segment lost 7 bases and the V segment lost 5 bases, leaving 14 bases of the junction unmatched. The CDR3 DNA follows: TGTGCCAGCAGTACCAGAGGACAGGCTGGGCGGGAGCAGTACTTC. It specifies CASSTRGQAGREQYF.

This clone is a singleton in its sample. The chain has TRBV12-5 and TRBJ2-5; D gene unclear. The germline gives CDR1 LGHNT, CDR2 FRNRAP. This CDR3 region has 13 residues. The V gene lost 4 bases and the J gene lost 4 bases, with 10 bases spanning the gap. This CDR3 reads CASGSSGRETQYF. CDR3 DNA sequence: TGTGCTAGTGGTTCGTCAGGTAGAGAGACCCAGTACTTC.

The V gene is TRBV7-6, the J gene TRBJ1-1; a weak D match, TRBD1 (5 bases). Trimming stripped 2 bases from V and 6 bases from J, with 13 bases between. Germline V CDR1 and CDR2: SGHVS, FNYEAQ. This CDR3 contains 14 residues. CDR3 residues: CASSLIGGAAEAFF. The DNA for the CDR3 is TGTGCCAGCAGCTTAATTGGAGGGGCCGCTGAAGCTTTCTTT.

This chain connects TRBV6-1 to TRBJ2-5, with D possibly matching TRBD1 (6 bases). V dropped 6 bases and J dropped 13 bases, with 15 bases sitting between them. This CDR3 is 11 amino acids long. CDR1 is MNHNS and CDR2 is SASEGT in the germline V gene. CDR3 sequence: CASRSGQQPYF. CDR3 in DNA: TGTGCCAGCAGGAGTGGACAGCAGCCGTACTTC.

V is TRBV13 and J is TRBJ2-7; D might be TRBD1 (6 bases). From germline, CDR1 is PRHDT and CDR2 FYEKMQ (reference sequence). This CDR3 is built from 14 residues. The CDR3, as DNA: TGTGCCAGCAGCTCCTCACAGGGCTCCGACGAGCAGTACGTC. Its protein product is CASSSSQGSDEQYV.

This chain joins TRBV5-4 and TRBJ2-4, with 10 bases that match TRBD2. The V gene's germline CDR1 is SGHNT and CDR2 YYREEE (reference sequence). The CDR3 is 15 residues long. V dropped 3 bases and J dropped 8; count of bases not matched to a gene: 8. CDR3 protein: CASSWTGTSEDIQYF. The CDR3 DNA sequence: TGTGCCAGCAGCTGGACCGGGACTAGCGAGGACATTCAGTACTTC.

This clone has only a few counts. This chain uses TRBV4-3 with TRBJ2-2; the D gene is possibly TRBD2 (7 bases). The CDR3 is made up of 14 amino acids. With 2 bases removed from V and 11 bases from J, the gap between germline ends came to 15 bases. Germline V gives CDR1 LGHNA, CDR2 YSLEER. CDR3 sequence: CASSQKRGGGELFF. The DNA of the CDR3 is TGCGCCAGCAGCCAAAAACGGGGCGGGGGCGAGCTGTTTTTT.

The V and J genes are TRBV18 and TRBJ2-6; possible D gene TRBD1, 5 bases. The V gene's germline CDR1 is KGHSH and CDR2 LQKENI. With 0 bases removed from V and 0 bases from J, the gap between germline ends came to 12 bases. CDR3 size: 18 residues. CDR3 DNA sequence: TGTGCCAGCTCACCACCTGGCAGGGTGATCTCTGGGGCCAACGTCCTGACTTTC. Protein sequence: CASSPPGRVISGANVLTF.

CDR3 protein: CASSYGSTFYTGELFF. CDR3 bases: TGTGCCAGCAGCTACGGTTCCACCTTTTACACCGGGGAGCTGTTTTTT. The J gene is TRBJ2-2, the V gene TRBV11-3; D unresolved. V lost 4 bases and J lost 3, with 15 bases in between. Germline V gene lookup returns CDR1 SGHNT and CDR2 YENEEA. The CDR3 sequence is 16 residues long.